The sequence of this TCR beta chain was determined in a study of blood T cells in healthy people across ages (dated by TCRdb to between 2015 and 2016). Background for the entire study: In model experiments, template switching captured about one uniquely barcoded TCR beta cDNA molecule for every two T cells. Using deep sequencing normalized with unique cDNA molecular identifiers, the study measured how TCR beta repertoire diversity changes with age. The donors were divided into four age groups: young (average roughly 17 years), middle-aged (around 37), aged (around 59) and long-lived (around 80). For two donors (one aged 18 to 30 and one aged 80 or older), the study analyzed two additional independent replicas of 1 million unique cDNA reads from the same blood draw.

Libraries came from 5' RACE. Instrument on record: Illumina HiSeq 2500. The second PCR ran for roughly 7 to 12 cycles and used a J-beta primer mix along with a sample-barcoded 5' primer. A unique molecular identifier was introduced onto each TCR beta cDNA molecule by a template-switch 5' adaptor carrying 12 random nucleotides. Each sample yielded at least 2.5 million CDR3-containing paired-end reads. All of the RNA was converted into first-strand cDNA using the Mint cDNA synthesis kit, with a TRBC-specific oligonucleotide serving as the primer. Following uracil-DNA glycosylase treatment, all cDNA underwent a first 18-cycle PCR with the universal primers M1SS and BC2_uni_R. In the paper's pipeline: For normalization, 1 million high-quality reads, each with a distinct molecular identifier, were randomly selected from each sample. Reads with shared molecular identifiers were discarded instead of being binned into consensus sequences. MiTCR, with a Q25 quality threshold and the strictest error-elimination algorithm, was used for CDR3 identification, clonotype clustering and error correction. A nonparametric unseen species model with Euler transformation was used to estimate a lower bound on total TCR beta diversity. TCRdb redid the processing of the public reads, applying fastp at Q25 and MiXCR, and retained in-frame beta chains. Every entry covers one CDR3 protein and lists the most common genes and DNA from its rows. TCRdb's processing, not the authors' own work, is the source of the V and J calls. A total of some 940,000 distinct CDR3 sequences appear in this sample, under 35% of them only once. Clones ranked in the top ten supply 10% of the sample.

The investigation overall reported the following: Because donor CMV infection status was unknown, age-related changes in expanded clonotypes were potentially confounded. Since profiling was done on bulk unsorted PBMCs, naive and antigen-experienced compartments could not be conclusively compared. Observed TCR beta diversity per million T cells fell roughly linearly with age, and a significant reduction was already apparent by age around 40. There was a strong correlation between observed TCR beta diversity and the percentage of naive T cells measured by flow cytometry. Estimates of total diversity from one million sequenced T cells were regarded as lower bounds and underestimates. Compared with the aged group, the long-lived group had more naive CD4+ T cells, fewer expanded clones and increased TCR diversity, a pattern suggesting age selection.

The CDR3 goes from the cysteine to the phenylalanine over 15 residues. CDR3 DNA is the only sequence kept; it has 45 bases, read in frame from the first base. CDR1 and CDR2 are drawn from the germline V gene (reference sequence): MNHEY, SMNVEV. Relative to germline, V is 6 bases shorter and J is 5 bases shorter, with 19 bases between their ends. The roughly 39 donors, aged roughly 6 to 90 years, were systemically healthy Caucasian individuals from Russia. Around 10 milliliters of peripheral blood were collected from each donor into EDTA-treated Vacutainer tubes. Ficoll-Paque density-gradient centrifugation was used to isolate PBMCs, with at least 6 million per sample. Total RNA, at least 6 micrograms per sample, was extracted from PBMCs with Trizol reagent. For every donor, flow cytometry on a PBMC aliquot measured the percentage of naive CD45RAhigh/CD27high T cells. This clonotype was detected many times. This receptor's antigen is unknown. No much larger clone exists at a distance of one base, and base qualities are not known.

This same sample was also part of a study on T cells of mothers and their children. Reported in the second study: Nine systemically healthy Caucasian individuals, comprising three mothers and their six children, were included as donors. cDNA synthesis used all of the extracted RNA, with roughly 1.5 ug of RNA in each 15 ul reaction. In the second PCR, the M1S primer introduced both the sample barcodes and 2-4 random nucleotides. Over 8.5 million TCR beta CDR3 reads were obtained for each mother, and approximately 3.2 million reads were obtained for each child. TCR recombination output is similarly shaped by thymic selection in related and unrelated pairs, with a minor effect exerted by inherited differences. Related mother-child pairs always showed normalized repertoire overlap that was slightly higher than in unrelated mother-child pairs, though the difference was never significant. Persistent microchimeric T cell clones were not detected, at a sensitivity of 85 to 100 clones per million clonotypes. The study used deep NGS to compare TCR beta repertoires of mothers and children, seeking features distinguishing related mother-child pairs from unrelated individuals. Mothers averaged roughly 40 +/- 4 years of age and children averaged around 10 +/- 4 years. After adapter ligation was performed with NEBNext reagents, the libraries were sequenced on an Illumina HiSeq 2000 with 100+100 nt paired-end reads. To avoid cross-contamination, the mother libraries and the child libraries were prepared a month apart and sequenced in separate runs. Between roughly 500,000 and 2,300,000 distinct TCR beta clonotypes were identified per donor. Naive TCR beta clonotypes were estimated from low-frequency clonotypes matched to each donor's FACS-determined naive share, without sorting.

The V and J segments used are TRBV27 and TRBJ2-5; the best D guess is TRBD1, with 6 bases matching. This clonotype originated in a woman between 40 and 50 years old in good health. Sequenced material: blood. The base sequence is TGTGCCAGCAGGGCGGCCGGGACACATGGGGAGACCCAGTACTTC. The encoded protein is CASRAAGTHGETQYF.